The 2 T cell receptor beta chains reported below all come from one sample, sequenced in a study of blood T cell repertoires in COVID-19. Sequencing was performed with immunoSEQ multiplex PCR; in TCRdb, only in-frame clones are kept and a portion is missing. The sample lists about 380,000 clones, approximately 90% occurring once. Sample: PBMCs or T cells enriched from blood (not recorded which). These TCRs come from a woman aged 18-35 years who had recovered from COVID-19.

CDR3 DNA: TGTGCCAGCAGTTACCTGGACAGGGGCTCTGGAAACACCATATATTTT. Its protein product is CASSYLDRGSGNTIYF. This chain connects TRBV6-5 to TRBJ1-3, with 9 bases lining up with TRBD1. CDR1 is MNHEY and CDR2 is SVGAGI in the germline V gene. The V gene end was trimmed by 2 bases and the J gene end by 0 bases; junction bases not matched to a gene: 2. There are 16 residues in the CDR3.

This rearrangement joins TRBV5-1 to TRBJ1-2; D is ambiguous. Trimming shortened V by 3 bases and J by 4 bases, and 13 bases separated the two germline ends. CDR3 length: 14 residues. Germline lookup yields CDR1 SGHRS and CDR2 YFSETQ. DNA of the CDR3: TGCGCCAGCAGCTCCTTGGTTGGCCGCTATGGCTACACCTTC. This translates into CASSSLVGRYGYTF.